This TCR beta chain was sequenced for a study of CD8+ T cells in alopecia areata. Sequencing used cDNA as its template, made by extracting RNA and reverse transcribing it. Assay used: immunoSEQ multiplex PCR; TCRdb lists only in-frame clones, some missing. The sample comprises 95,000 to 120,000 clones, approximately 63% of which are singletons, and approximately 22% rests with the top ten. The V gene lost 5 bases and the J gene lost 5 bases, with 12 bases spanning the gap. The CDR3 covers 13 residues. CDR1 and CDR2 (germline): SGHDN, FVKESK. The V gene is TRBV14, the J gene TRBJ1-1; D is unresolved. The clonotype was recovered from a human donor in good health. Sequencing used CD8+ T cells sorted from blood. The CDR3 spells CASSALRETEAFF. The DNA for the CDR3 is TGTGCCAGCAGCGCTTTGAGGGAGACTGAAGCTTTCTTT.